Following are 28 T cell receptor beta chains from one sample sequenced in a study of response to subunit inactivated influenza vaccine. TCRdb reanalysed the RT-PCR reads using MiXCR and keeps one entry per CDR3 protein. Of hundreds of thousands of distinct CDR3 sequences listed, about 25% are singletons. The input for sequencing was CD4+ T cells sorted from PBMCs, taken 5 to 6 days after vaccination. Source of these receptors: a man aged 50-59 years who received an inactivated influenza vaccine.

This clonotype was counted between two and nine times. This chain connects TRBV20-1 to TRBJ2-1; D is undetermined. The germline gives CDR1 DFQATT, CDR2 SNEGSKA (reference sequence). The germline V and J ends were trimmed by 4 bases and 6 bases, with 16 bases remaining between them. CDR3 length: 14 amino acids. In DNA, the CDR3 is TGCAGTGCTAATCTCTTACGAGAAGTCAATGAGCAGTTCTTC. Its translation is CSANLLREVNEQFF.

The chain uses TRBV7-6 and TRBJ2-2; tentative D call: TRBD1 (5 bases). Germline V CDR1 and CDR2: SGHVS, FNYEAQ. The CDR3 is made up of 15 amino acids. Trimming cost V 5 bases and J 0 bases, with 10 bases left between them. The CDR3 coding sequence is TGTGCCAGCAGCAACGGACACGCGAACACCGGGGAGCTGTTTTTT. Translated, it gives CASSNGHANTGELFF.

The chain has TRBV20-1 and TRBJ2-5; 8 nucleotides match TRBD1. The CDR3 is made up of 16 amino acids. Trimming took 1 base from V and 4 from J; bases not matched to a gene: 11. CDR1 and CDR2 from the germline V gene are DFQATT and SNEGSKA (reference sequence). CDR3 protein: CSARGITGGSGETQYF. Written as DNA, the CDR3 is TGCAGTGCTAGAGGGATTACAGGGGGATCGGGAGAGACCCAGTACTTC.

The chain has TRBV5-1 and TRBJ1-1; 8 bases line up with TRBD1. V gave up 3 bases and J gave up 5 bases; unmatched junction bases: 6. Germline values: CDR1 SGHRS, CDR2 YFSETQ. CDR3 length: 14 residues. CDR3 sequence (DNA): TGCGCCAGCAGCTCGGGACAGGCGGGAACTGAAGCTTTCTTT. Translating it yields CASSSGQAGTEAFF.

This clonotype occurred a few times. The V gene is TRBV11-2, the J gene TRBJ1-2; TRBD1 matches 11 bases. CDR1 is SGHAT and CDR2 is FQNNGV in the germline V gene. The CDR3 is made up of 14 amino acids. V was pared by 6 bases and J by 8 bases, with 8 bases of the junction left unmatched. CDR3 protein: CASRRGQGADGYTF. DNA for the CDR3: TGTGCCAGCAGACGCGGACAGGGGGCTGACGGCTACACCTTC.

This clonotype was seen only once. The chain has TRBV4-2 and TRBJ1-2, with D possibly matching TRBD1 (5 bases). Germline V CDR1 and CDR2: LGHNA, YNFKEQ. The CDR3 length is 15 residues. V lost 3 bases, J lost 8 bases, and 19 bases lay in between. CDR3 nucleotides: TGTGCCAGCAGCCAGGAGCGCCTGGGGACGCTAGGCTACACCTTC. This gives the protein CASSQERLGTLGYTF.

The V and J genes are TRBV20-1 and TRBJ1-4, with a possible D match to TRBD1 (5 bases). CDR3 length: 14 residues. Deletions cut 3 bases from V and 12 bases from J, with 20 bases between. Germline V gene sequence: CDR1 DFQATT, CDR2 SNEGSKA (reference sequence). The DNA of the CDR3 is TGCAGTGCTAGTACGGCGTCCGGGGAAGGGGAACTGTTTTTT. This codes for CSASTASGEGELFF.

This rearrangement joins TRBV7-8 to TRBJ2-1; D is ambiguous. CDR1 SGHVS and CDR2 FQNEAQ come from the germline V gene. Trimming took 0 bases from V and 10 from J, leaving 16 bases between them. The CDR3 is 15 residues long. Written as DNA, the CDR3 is TGTGCCAGCAGCTTAGCCCCGGGCCGGGTGGCGGAGCAGTTCTTC. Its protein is CASSLAPGRVAEQFF.

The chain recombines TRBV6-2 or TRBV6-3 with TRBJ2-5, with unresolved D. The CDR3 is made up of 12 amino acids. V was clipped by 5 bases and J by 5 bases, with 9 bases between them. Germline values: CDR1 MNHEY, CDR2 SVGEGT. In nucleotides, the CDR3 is TGTGCCAGCAGTGCGGTCGCGGAGACCCAGTACTTC. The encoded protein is CASSAVAETQYF.

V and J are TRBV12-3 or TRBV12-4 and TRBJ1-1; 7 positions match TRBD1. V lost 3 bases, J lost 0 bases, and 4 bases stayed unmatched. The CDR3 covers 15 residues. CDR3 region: CASSLIDRVNTEAFF. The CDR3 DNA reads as TGTGCCAGCAGTTTGATAGACAGGGTGAACACTGAAGCTTTCTTT.

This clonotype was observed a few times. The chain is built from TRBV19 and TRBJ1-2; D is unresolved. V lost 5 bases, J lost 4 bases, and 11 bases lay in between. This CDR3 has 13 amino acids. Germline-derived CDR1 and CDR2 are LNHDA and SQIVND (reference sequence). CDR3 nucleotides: TGTGCCAGTAGTCCCGGGATGGCCTATGGCTACACCTTC. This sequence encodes CASSPGMAYGYTF.

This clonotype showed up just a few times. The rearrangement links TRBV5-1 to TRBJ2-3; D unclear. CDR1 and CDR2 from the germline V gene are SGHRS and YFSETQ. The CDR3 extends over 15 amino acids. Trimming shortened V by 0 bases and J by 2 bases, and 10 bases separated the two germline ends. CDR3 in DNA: TGCGCCAGCAGCTTGGCCGGGCGTTTCACAGATACGCAGTATTTT. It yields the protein CASSLAGRFTDTQYF.

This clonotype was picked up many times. CDR3 residues: CASSPGTANTGELFF. CDR3 sequence (DNA): TGTGCCAGCAGCCCCGGGACAGCGAACACCGGGGAGCTGTTTTTT. The J gene is TRBJ2-2, the V gene TRBV7-2; 7 nucleotides line up with TRBD1. The CDR3 contains 15 residues. Germline CDR1 and CDR2: SGHTA and FQGNSA. With V trimmed by 5 bases and J by 0 bases, 3 bases remained unmatched.

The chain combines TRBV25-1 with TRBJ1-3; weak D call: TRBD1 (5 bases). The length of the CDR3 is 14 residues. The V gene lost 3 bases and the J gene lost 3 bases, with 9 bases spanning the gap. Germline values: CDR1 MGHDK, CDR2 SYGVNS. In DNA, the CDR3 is TGTGCCAGCAGTGATACGGGGGTTGGAAACACCATATATTTT. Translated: CASSDTGVGNTIYF. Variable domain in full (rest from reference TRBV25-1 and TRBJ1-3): EADIYQTPRYLVIGTGKKITLECSQTMGHDKMYWYQQDPGMELHLIHYSYGVNSTEKGDLSSESTVSRIRTEHFPLTLESARPSHTSQYLCASSDTGVGNTIYFGEGSWLTVV.

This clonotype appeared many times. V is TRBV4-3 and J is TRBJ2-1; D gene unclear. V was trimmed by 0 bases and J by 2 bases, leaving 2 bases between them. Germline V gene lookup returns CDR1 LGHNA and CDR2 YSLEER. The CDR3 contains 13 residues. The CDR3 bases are TGCGCCAGCAGCCAAGAGCCCTACAATGAGCAGTTCTTC. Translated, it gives CASSQEPYNEQFF.

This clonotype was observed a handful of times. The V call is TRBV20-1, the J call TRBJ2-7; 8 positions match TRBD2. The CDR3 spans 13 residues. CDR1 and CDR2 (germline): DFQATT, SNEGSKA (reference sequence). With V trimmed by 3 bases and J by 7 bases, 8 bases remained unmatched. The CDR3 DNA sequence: TGCAGTGCTAGCCGGCGGGGGGCGGGAGAGCAGTACTTC. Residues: CSASRRGAGEQYF.

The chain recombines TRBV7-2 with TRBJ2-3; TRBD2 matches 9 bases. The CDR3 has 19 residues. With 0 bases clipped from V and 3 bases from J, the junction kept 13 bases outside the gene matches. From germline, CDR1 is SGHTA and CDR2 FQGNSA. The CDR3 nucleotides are TGTGCCAGCAGCTTAGCGTTGGGCGGGAGGGCCTTTCGAACAGATACGCAGTATTTT. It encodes CASSLALGGRAFRTDTQYF. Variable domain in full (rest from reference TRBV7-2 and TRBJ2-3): GAGVSQSPSNKVTEKGKDVELRCDPISGHTALYWYRQSLGQGLEFLIYFQGNSAPDKSGLPSDRFSAERTGGSVSTLTIQRTQQEDSAVYLCASSLALGGRAFRTDTQYFGPGTRLTVL.

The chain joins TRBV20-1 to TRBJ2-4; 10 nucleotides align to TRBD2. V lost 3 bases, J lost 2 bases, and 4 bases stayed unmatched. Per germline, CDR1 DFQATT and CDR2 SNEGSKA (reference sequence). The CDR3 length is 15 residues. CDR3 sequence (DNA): TGCAGTGCTAGCGGGACTAGCGTACCCAAAAACATTCAGTACTTC. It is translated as CSASGTSVPKNIQYF.

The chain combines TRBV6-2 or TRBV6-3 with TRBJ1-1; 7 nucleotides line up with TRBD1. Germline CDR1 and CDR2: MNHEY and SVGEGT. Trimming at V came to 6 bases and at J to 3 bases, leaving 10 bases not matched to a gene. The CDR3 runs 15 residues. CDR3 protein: CASRPSTGIHTEAFF. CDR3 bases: TGTGCCAGCAGACCCTCGACAGGGATCCACACTGAAGCTTTCTTT.

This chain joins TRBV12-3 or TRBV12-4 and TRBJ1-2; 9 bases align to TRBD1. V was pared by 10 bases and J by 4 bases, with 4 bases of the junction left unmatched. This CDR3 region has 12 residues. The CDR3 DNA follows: TGTGCCACGAGGGGACAGGGCTATGGCTACACCTTC. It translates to CATRGQGYGYTF.

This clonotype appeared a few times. The CDR3 reads CASSLRFPQGRYEQYF. The CDR3 DNA follows: TGTGCCAGCAGCCTTCGATTTCCACAGGGGAGGTACGAGCAGTACTTC. This chain joins TRBV5-6 and TRBJ2-7; D is possibly TRBD1 (7 bases). The germline CDR1 and CDR2 sequences are SGHDT and YYEEEE. V was trimmed by 4 bases and J by 4 bases, leaving 21 bases between them. This CDR3 is 16 amino acids long.

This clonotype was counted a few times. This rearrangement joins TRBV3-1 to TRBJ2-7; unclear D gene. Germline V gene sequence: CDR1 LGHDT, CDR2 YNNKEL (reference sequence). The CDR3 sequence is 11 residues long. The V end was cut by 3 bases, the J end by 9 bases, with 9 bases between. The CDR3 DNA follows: TGTGCCAGCAGCCAGGGGAAGGGGCAGTACTTC. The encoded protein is CASSQGKGQYF.

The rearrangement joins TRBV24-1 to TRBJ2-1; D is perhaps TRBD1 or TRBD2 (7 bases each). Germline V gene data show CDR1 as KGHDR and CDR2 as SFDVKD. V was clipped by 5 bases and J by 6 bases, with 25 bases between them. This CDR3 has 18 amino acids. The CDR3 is CATSGASGGGTRPNEQFF. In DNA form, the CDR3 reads TGTGCCACCAGTGGTGCTTCAGGGGGGGGGACCCGACCCAATGAGCAGTTCTTC.

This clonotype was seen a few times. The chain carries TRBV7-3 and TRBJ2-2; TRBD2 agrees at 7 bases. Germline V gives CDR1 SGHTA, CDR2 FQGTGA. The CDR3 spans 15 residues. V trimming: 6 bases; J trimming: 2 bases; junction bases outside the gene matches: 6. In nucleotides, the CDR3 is TGTGCCAGCAGGCCCGGGGGGATCAACACCGGGGAGCTGTTTTTT. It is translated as CASRPGGINTGELFF. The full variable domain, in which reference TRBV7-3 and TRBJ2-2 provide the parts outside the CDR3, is GAGVSQTPSNKVTEKGKYVELRCDPISGHTALYWYRQSLGQGPEFLIYFQGTGAADDSGLPNDRFFAVRPEGSVSTLKIQRTERGDSAVYLCASRPGGINTGELFFGEGSRLTVL.

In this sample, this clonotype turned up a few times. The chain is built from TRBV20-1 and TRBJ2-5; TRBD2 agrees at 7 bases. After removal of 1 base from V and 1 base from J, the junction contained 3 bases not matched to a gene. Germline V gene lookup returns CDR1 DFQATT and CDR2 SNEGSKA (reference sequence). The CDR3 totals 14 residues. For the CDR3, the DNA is TGCAGTGCTAGAGTGCTAGCGGCCCAAGAGACCCAGTACTTC. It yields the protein CSARVLAAQETQYF.

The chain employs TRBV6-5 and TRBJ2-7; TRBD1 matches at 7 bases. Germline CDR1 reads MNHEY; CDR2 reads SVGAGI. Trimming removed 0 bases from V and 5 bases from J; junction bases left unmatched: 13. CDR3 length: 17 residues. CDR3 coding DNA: TGTGCCAGCAGTTACTCGAGTATCGGGACAGCGAACCACGAGCAGTACTTC. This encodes CASSYSSIGTANHEQYF.

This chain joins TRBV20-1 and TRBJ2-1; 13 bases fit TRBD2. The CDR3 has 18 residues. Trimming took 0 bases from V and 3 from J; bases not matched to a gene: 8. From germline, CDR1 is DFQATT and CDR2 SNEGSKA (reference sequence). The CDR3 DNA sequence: TGCAGTGCTAGAGATGGACTAGCGGGGGCCGCGTTCTACAATGAGCAGTTCTTC. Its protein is CSARDGLAGAAFYNEQFF.

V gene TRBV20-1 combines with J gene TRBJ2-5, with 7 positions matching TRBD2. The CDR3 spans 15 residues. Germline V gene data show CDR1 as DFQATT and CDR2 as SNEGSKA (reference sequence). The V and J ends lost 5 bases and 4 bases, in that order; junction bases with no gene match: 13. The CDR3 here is CSAPIAGQLLETQYF. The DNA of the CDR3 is TGCAGTGCTCCCATAGCGGGCCAACTTCTAGAGACCCAGTACTTC.